This TCR beta chain derives from a study of blood T cell repertoires in COVID-19. As for the study in general: T cells, B-cell-depleted T cells, or PBMCs supplied cDNA or gDNA.

Here immunoSEQ multiplex PCR was the method, and the copy in TCRdb shows in-frame clones only, minus some. The data show under 300,000 clones, with around 86% seen just once and less than 2% held by the top ten. The CDR3 loop spans 15 amino acids. Trimming removed 4 bases from V and 5 bases from J, with 17 bases in between. Per the germline V gene, CDR1 is SNHLY and CDR2 is FYNNEI. Everyone who took part was roughly 18 to 89 years old, and they came from 24 US areas. Either two negative PCRs, clearance, or symptom resolution qualified Cohort 3 donors as recovered. The specimen sequenced was PBMCs or T cells enriched from blood (not recorded which). The receptor comes from a woman aged 40 to 50 who had recovered from COVID-19. The chain combines TRBV2 with TRBJ1-1; tentatively, D is TRBD1 (6 bases). CDR3 sequence: CASSAQGTTGTEAFF. The CDR3 nucleotides read TGTGCCAGCAGTGCCCAGGGGACAACGGGTACTGAAGCTTTCTTT.